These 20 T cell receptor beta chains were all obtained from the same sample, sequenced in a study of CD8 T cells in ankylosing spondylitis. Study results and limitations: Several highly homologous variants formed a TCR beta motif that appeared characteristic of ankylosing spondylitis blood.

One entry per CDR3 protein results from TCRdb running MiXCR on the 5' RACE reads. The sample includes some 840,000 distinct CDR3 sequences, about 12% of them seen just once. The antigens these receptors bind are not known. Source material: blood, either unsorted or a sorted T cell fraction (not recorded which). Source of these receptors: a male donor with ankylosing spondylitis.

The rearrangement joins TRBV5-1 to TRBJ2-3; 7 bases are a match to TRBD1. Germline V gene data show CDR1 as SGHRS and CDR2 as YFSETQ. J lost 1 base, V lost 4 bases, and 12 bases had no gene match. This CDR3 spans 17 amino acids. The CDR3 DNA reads TGCGCCAGCAGCCGGTCCCCCCCGGGACAGTGCACAGATACGCAGTATTTT. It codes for CASSRSPPGQCTDTQYF.

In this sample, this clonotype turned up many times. CDR3 protein: CASSQAGGTGMFQPQHF. CDR3 in DNA: TGTGCCAGCAGCCAAGCCGGGGGGACAGGGATGTTCCAGCCCCAGCATTTT. The rearrangement uses TRBV4-2 and TRBJ1-5, with 9 nucleotides matching TRBD1. Germline V gene lookup returns CDR1 LGHNA and CDR2 YNFKEQ. The CDR3 is 17 residues long. J lost 7 bases, V lost 1 base, and 11 bases had no gene match.

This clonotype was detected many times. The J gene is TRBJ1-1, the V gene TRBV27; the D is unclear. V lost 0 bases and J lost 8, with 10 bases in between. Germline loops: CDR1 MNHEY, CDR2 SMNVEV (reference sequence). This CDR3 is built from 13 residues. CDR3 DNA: TGTGCCAGCAGTTTATCGAGGCAGCAAGAAGCTTTCTTT. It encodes CASSLSRQQEAFF.

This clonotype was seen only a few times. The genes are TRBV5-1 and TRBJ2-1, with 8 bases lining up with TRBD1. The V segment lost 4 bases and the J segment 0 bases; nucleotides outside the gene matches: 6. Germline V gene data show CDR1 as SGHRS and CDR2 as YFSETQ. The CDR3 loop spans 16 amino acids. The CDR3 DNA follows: TGCGCCAGCAGCGAACAGGGGGGAGGCTCCTACAATGAGCAGTTCTTC. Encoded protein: CASSEQGGGSYNEQFF.

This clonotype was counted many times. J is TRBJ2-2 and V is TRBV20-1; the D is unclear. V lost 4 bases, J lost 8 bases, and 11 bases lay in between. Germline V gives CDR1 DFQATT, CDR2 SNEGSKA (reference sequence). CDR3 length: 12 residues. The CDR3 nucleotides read TGCAGTGCTAAAAGGGTTGAAGGGGAGCTGTTTTTT. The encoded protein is CSAKRVEGELFF.

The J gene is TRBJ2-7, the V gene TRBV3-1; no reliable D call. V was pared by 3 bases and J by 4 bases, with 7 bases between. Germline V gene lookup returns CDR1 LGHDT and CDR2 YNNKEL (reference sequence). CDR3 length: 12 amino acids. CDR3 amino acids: CASSHGGYEQYF. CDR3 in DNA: TGTGCCAGCAGCCACGGTGGGTACGAGCAGTACTTC.

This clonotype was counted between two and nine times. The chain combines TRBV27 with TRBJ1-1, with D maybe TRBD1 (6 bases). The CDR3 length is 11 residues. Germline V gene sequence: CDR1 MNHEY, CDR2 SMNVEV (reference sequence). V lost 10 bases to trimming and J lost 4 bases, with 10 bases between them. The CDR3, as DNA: TGTGCCAACAGGGAGGGCACTGAAGCTTTCTTT. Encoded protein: CANREGTEAFF.

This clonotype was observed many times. CDR3 bases: TGTGCCAGCAGTTTCGTGACTACCAGTCCCCAACAGTACTTC. This translates into CASSFVTTSPQQYF. The genes are TRBV12-3 or TRBV12-4 and TRBJ2-7; TRBD2 is a possible D gene (5 bases). This CDR3 region has 14 residues. V gave up 3 bases and J gave up 10 bases, with 19 bases separating them.

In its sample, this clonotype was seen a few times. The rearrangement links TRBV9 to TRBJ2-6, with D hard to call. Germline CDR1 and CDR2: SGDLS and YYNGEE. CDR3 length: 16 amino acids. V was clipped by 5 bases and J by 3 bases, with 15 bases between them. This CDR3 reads CASSPQTYIGANVLTF. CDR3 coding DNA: TGTGCCAGCAGTCCTCAAACTTATATTGGGGCCAACGTCCTGACTTTC.

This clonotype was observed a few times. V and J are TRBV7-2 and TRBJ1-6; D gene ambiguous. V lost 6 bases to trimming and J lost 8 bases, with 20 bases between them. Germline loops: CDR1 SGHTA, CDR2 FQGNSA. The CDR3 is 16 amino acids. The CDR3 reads CASRRRWNRGDSPLHF. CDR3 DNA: TGTGCCAGCAGAAGACGGTGGAACAGAGGCGATTCACCCCTCCACTTT.

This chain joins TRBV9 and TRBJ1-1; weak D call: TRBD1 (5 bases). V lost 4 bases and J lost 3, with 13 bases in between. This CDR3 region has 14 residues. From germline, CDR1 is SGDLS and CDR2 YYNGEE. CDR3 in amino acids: CASSSQMGDTEAFF. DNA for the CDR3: TGTGCCAGCAGCTCACAAATGGGGGACACTGAAGCTTTCTTT.

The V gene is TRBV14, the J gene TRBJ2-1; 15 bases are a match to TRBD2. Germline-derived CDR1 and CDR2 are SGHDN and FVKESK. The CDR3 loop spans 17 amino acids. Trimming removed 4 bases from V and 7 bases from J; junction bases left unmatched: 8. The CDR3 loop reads CASSLGSGLAGGNEQFF. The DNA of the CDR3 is TGTGCCAGCAGCCTGGGATCGGGACTAGCGGGAGGAAATGAGCAGTTCTTC.

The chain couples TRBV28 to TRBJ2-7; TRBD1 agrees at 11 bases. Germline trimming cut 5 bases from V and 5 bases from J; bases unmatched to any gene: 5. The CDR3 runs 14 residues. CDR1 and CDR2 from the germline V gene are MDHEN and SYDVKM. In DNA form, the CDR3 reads TGTGCCAGCAGTCCCCGGGACAGGGGGGACGAGCAGTACTTC. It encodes CASSPRDRGDEQYF.

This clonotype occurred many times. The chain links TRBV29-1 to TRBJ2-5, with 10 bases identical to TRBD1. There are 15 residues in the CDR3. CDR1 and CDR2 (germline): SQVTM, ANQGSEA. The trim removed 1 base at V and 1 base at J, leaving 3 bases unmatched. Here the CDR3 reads CSVEGTGGFQETQYF. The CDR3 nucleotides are TGCAGCGTTGAAGGGACAGGGGGGTTCCAAGAGACCCAGTACTTC.

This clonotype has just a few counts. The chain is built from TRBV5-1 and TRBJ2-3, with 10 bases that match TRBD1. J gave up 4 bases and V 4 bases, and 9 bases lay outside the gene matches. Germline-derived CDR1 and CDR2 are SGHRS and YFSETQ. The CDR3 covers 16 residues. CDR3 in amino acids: CASSQMTGGVADTQYF. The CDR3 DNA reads TGCGCCAGCAGCCAGATGACAGGGGGCGTCGCAGATACGCAGTATTTT.

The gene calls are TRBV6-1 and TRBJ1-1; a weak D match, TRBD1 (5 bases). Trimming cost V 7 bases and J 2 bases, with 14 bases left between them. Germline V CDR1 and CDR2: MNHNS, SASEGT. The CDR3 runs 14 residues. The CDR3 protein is CASTYLRDNTEAFF. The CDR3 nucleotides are TGTGCCAGCACCTATCTTCGGGACAACACTGAAGCTTTCTTT.

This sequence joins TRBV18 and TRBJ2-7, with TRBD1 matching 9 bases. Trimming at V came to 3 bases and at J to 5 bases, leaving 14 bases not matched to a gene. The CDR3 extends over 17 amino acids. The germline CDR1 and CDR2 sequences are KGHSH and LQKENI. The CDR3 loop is CASSPYRDRVLLDEQYF. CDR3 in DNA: TGTGCCAGCTCACCTTACCGGGACAGGGTACTTCTGGACGAGCAGTACTTC.

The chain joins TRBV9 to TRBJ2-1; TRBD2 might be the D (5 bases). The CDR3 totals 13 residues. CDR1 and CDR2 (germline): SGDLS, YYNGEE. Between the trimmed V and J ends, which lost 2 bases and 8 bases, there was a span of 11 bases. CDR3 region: CASSVTRSDEQFF. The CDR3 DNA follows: TGTGCCAGCAGCGTTACTAGATCTGATGAGCAGTTCTTC.

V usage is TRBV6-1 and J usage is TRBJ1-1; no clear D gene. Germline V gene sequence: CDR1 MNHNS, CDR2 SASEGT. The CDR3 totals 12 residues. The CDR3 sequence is CSCSAGNTEAFF. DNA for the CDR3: TGTTCCTGTAGCGCCGGGAACACTGAAGCTTTCTTT.

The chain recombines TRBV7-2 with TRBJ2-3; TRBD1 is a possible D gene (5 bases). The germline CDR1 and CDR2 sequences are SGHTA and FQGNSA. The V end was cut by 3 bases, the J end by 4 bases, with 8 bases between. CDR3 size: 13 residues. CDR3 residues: CASSFTGADTQYF. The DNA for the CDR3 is TGTGCCAGCAGCTTCACAGGAGCAGATACGCAGTATTTT.